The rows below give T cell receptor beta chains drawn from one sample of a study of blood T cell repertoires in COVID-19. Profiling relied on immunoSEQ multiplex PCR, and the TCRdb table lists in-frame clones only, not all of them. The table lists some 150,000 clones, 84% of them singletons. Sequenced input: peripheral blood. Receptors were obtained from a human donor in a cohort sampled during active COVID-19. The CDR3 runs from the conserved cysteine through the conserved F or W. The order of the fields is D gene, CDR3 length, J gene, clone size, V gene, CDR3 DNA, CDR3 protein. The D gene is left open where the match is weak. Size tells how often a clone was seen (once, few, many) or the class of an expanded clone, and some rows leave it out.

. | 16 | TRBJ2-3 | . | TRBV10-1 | TGCGCCAGCAGTGAGTCGTCTGGGGCGTTGGCAGATACGCAGTATTTT | CASSESSGALADTQYF
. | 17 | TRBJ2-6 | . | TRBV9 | TGTGCCAGCAGCGTAAGTAACAGGAACTCTGGGGCCAACGTCCTGACTTTC | CASSVSNRNSGANVLTF
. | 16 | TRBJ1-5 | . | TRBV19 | TGTGCCAGTAGTACAGGGACACTTGGGAGCAATCAGCCCCAGCATTTT | CASSTGTLGSNQPQHF
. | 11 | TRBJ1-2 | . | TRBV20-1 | TGCAGTGCCCGCCTAGGGGGAGGCTACACCTTC | CSARLGGGYTF
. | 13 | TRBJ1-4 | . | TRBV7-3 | TGTGCCAGCAGCTCAGGGGCTGGGGAAAAACTGTTTTTT | CASSSGAGEKLFF
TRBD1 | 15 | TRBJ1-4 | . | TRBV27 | TGTGCCAGCAGGCCGGTGGGACAGGGAAATGAAAAACTGTTTTTT | CASRPVGQGNEKLFF
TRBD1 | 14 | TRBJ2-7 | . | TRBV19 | TGTGCCAGTAGTATAACAGGACAGGACTACGAGCAGTACTTC | CASSITGQDYEQYF
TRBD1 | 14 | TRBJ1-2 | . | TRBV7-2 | TGTGCCAGCAGCCTAGGACAGGGGGGCTATGGCTACACCTTC | CASSLGQGGYGYTF
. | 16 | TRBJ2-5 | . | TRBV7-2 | TGTGCCAGCAGCTTGAGTTCCGGTCGAGGGTTAGAGACCCAGTACTTC | CASSLSSGRGLETQYF
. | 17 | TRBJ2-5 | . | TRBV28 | TGTGCCAGCAGTTTATCGTTATGGGACAACTACCAAGAGACCCAGTACTTC | CASSLSLWDNYQETQYF
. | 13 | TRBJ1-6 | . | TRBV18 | TGTGCCAGCTCACCCCAGGGTAATTCACCCCTCCACTTT | CASSPQGNSPLHF
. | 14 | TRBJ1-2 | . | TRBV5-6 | TGTGCCAGCAGCCCCGGCGGCCCCGCGGGGGGCTACACCTTC | CASSPGGPAGGYTF
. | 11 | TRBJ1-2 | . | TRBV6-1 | TGTGCCAGCAGTGACCGAAGCGGCTACACCTTC | CASSDRSGYTF
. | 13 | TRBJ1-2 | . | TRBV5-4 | TGTGCCAGCAGCTTCGCAGGGTCCTATGGCTACACCTTC | CASSFAGSYGYTF
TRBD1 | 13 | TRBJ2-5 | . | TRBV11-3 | TGTGCCAGCAGCGGGCGACAGGGGGAGACCCAGTACTTC | CASSGRQGETQYF
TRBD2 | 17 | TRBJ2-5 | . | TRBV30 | TGTGCCTGGAGGGTCGGGAGGGGACTAGCGGGGCGACAGACCCAGTACTTC | CAWRVGRGLAGRQTQYF
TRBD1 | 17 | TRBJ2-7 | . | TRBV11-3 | TGTGCCAGCAGCTTAACTGTCGGACAGGCCGACTCCTACGAGCAGTACTTC | CASSLTVGQADSYEQYF
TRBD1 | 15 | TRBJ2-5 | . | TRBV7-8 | TGTGCCAGCAGCTCGCCGGGACAGGGTATAGAGACCCAGTACTTC | CASSSPGQGIETQYF
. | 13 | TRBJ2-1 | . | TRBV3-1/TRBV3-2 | TGTGCCAGCAGCCAAGTTGGCCCACATGAGCAGTTCTTC | CASSQVGPHEQFF
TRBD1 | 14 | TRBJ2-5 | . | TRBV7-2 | TGTGCCAGCAGCTCCGCTTTGACAGGGGAGACCCAGTACTTC | CASSSALTGETQYF
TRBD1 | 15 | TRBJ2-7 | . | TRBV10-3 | TGTGCCATCAGTGAAGGGACAGTCTGGCCCTACGAGCAGTACTTC | CAISEGTVWPYEQYF
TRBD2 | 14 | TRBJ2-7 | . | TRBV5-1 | TGCGCCAGCAGCCCCGTACCGGGGGGCTACGAGCAGTACTTC | CASSPVPGGYEQYF
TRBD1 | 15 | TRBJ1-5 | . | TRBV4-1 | TGCGCCAGCAGGTCGACAGGGGAAAGCAATCAGCCCCAGCATTTT | CASRSTGESNQPQHF
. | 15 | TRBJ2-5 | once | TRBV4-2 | TGTGCCAGCAGCCAAGATTCAGGGGAACAAGAGACCCAGTACTTC | CASSQDSGEQETQYF
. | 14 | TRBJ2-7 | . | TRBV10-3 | TGTGCCACCCGCCGGGACAAAAGCTCCTACGAGCAGTACTTC | CATRRDKSSYEQYF
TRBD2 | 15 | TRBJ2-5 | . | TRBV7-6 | TGTGCCAGCAGCGAACTAGCGGCTTTGGGGGAGACCCAGTACTTC | CASSELAALGETQYF
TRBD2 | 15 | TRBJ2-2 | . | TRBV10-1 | TGCGCCAGCTCCGGGACTAGCGGGTCCTCGAGGGAGCTGTTTTTT | CASSGTSGSSRELFF
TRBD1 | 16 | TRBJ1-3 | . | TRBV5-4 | TGTGCCAGCAGCTTTGACAGGGACCTCTCTGGAAACACCATATATTTT | CASSFDRDLSGNTIYF
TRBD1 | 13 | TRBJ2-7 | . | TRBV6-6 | TGTGCCAGCAGCCCCGGGACAGGGGGATCTAAGTACTTC | CASSPGTGGSKYF
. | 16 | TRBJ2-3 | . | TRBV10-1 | TGCGCCAGCAGTGAGTCGGCGGCTGTCGGTACAGATACGCAGTATTTT | CASSESAAVGTDTQYF
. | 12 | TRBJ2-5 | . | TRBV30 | TGTGCCTGGAGTGTCACCGGAGAGTCCCAGTACTTC | CAWSVTGESQYF
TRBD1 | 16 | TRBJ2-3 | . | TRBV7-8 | TGTGCCAGCAGCTTAAGGGACAGGGGGTTCACAGATACGCAGTATTTT | CASSLRDRGFTDTQYF
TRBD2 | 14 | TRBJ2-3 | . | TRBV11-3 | TGTGCCAGCAGCTGGGGGGGGAACACAGATACGCAGTATTTT | CASSWGGNTDTQYF
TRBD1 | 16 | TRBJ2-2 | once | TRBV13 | TGTGCCAGCAGCAGGCGACAGGGGGGGAACACCGGGGAGCTGTTTTTT | CASSRRQGGNTGELFF
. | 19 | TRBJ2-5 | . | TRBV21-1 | TGTGCCAGCAGCTCCCGCCGGACCGGACTAGCGGGGTACCAAGAGACCCAGTACTTC | CASSSRRTGLAGYQETQYF
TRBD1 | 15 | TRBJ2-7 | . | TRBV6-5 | TGTGCCAGCAGTTACTCGACAGGGAGCTCCTACGAGCAGTACTTC | CASSYSTGSSYEQYF
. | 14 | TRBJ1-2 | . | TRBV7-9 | TGTGCCAGCAGCTTATCGGAGACGCTCAACGGCTACACCTTC | CASSLSETLNGYTF